Presented here are 3 T cell receptor beta chains from one specimen sequenced in a study of cytomegalovirus exposure and HLA in healthy donors. 13 Jbeta primers and 60 Vbeta primers were used for the PCR. Sequencing was performed with immunoSEQ multiplex PCR; in TCRdb, only in-frame clones are kept and a portion is missing. Of 150,000 or so clones listed, more than 60% are singletons. The sequenced material came from PBMCs. These TCRs come from a middle-aged man in good health and CMV-seropositive.

This chain uses TRBV18 with TRBJ2-7; D might be TRBD2 (5 bases). The germline V gene has CDR1 KGHSH and CDR2 LQKENI. This CDR3 spans 14 amino acids. The germline V and J ends were trimmed by 4 bases and 2 bases, with 12 bases remaining between them. CDR3: CASSLGLRTYEQYF. In DNA form, the CDR3 reads TGTGCCAGCTCACTTGGACTGCGCACCTACGAGCAGTACTTC.

The chain uses TRBV14 and TRBJ1-2; D uncertain. Germline V gene data show CDR1 as SGHDN and CDR2 as FVKESK. The CDR3 totals 14 residues. V was pared by 3 bases and J by 3 bases, with 11 bases between. The CDR3 bases are TGTGCCAGCAGCCAGGAGGGAAGGGACTATGGCTACACCTTC. This gives the protein CASSQEGRDYGYTF. Combining the CDR3 with reference TRBV14 and TRBJ1-2 gives the whole variable domain EAGVTQFPSHSVIEKGQTVTLRCDPISGHDNLYWYRRVMGKEIKFLLHFVKESKQDESGMPNNRFLAERTGGTYSTLKVQPAELEDSGVYFCASSQEGRDYGYTFGSGTRLTVV.

V and J are TRBV5-6 and TRBJ2-5; tentative D call: TRBD1 (5 bases). From germline, CDR1 is SGHDT and CDR2 YYEEEE. The ends were cut back, 3 bases at V and 6 bases at J, with 12 bases in the middle. The CDR3 covers 13 residues. CDR3 sequence (DNA): TGTGCCAGCAGCTCCAGGCCAGGGCAGACCCAGTACTTC. Protein product: CASSSRPGQTQYF.